Each of the 5 T cell receptor beta chains below was sequenced from the same sample in a study of shared clonotypes between healthy human individuals. Clones were read by immunoSEQ multiplex PCR, and TCRdb kept only the in-frame ones, dropping some. Altogether more than 2,000,000 clones are present, more than 85% being singletons, with the ten largest covering 0.35% to 0.5%. Sequencing was done on a sample of naive CD4+ T cells from PBMCs. Documented subset: CD45RA+ positively selected. These receptors were obtained from a young man in good health. Some clones in this sample may be carry-over from other donors' samples.

About this clone itself: The same CDR3 can be traced to other DNA sequences in this sample. V and J are TRBV18 and TRBJ1-5; no reliable D call. The ends were cut back, 2 bases at V and 5 bases at J, with 7 bases in the middle. Germline V gene data show CDR1 as KGHSH and CDR2 as LQKENI. The CDR3 covers 13 residues. In DNA form, the CDR3 reads TGTGCCAGCTCACCAACCGGTGATCAGCCCCAGCATTTT. Translation: CASSPTGDQPQHF.

V is TRBV9 and J is TRBJ1-1, with 7 positions matching TRBD1. Germline V gene lookup returns CDR1 SGDLS and CDR2 YYNGEE. This CDR3 spans 16 amino acids. J gave up 0 bases and V 3 bases, and 8 bases lay outside the gene matches. CDR3 DNA: TGTGCCAGCAGCGCGCAGGGGGGGTTCGTGAACACTGAAGCTTTCTTT. Translating it yields CASSAQGGFVNTEAFF.

A note on this clone: Distinct nucleotide sequences in the sample also encode this CDR3. The chain links TRBV7-3 to TRBJ2-1; 15 bases map to TRBD2. CDR1 is SGHTA, CDR2 FQGTGA, per germline. The trim removed 4 bases at V and 7 bases at J, leaving 8 bases unmatched. This CDR3 is built from 17 residues. Here the CDR3 reads CASSSGLAGGPGNEQFF. DNA for the CDR3: TGTGCCAGCAGCTCCGGACTAGCGGGAGGGCCTGGGAATGAGCAGTTCTTC.

The genes are TRBV7-9 and TRBJ1-2; 8 bases agree with TRBD1. Losses at the gene ends were 5 bases for V and 2 bases for J; bases not matched to a gene: 7. The CDR3 consists of 15 residues. Germline CDR1 is SEHNR and CDR2 is FQNEAQ (reference sequence). CDR3 DNA: TGTGCCAGCAGCCCCCGACAGGGGAAGAACTATGGCTACACCTTC. Translated, it gives CASSPRQGKNYGYTF.

This chain uses TRBV28 with TRBJ1-4; 7 bases agree with TRBD1. This CDR3 spans 18 amino acids. CDR1 MDHEN and CDR2 SYDVKM come from the germline V gene. V lost 6 bases and J lost 8; bases outside the gene matches: 21. The DNA for the CDR3 is TGTGCCAGCAGACATCCTGGGGCCGGTACAGGGGAGAGGGAAAAACTGTTTTTT. It is translated as CASRHPGAGTGEREKLFF.